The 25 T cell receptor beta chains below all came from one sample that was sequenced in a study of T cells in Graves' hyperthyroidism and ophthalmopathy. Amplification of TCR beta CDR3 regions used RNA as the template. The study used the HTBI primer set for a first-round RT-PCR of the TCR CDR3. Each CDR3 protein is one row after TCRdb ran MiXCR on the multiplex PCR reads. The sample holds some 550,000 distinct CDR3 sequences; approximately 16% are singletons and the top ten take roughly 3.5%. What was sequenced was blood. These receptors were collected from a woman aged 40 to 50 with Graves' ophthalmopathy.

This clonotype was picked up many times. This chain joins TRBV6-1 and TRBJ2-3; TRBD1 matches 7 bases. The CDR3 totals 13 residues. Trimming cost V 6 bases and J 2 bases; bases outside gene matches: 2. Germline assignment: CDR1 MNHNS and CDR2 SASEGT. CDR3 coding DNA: TGTGCCAGCAGAGGGACAGCCACAGATACGCAGTATTTT. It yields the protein CASRGTATDTQYF.

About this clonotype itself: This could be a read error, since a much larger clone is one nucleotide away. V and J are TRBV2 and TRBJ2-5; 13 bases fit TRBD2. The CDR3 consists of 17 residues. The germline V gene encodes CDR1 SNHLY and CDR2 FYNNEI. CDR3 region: CTSAARRLAGGQETQYF. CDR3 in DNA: TGTACCAGCGCAGCCCGGCGACTAGCGGGGGGACAAGAGACCCAGTACTTC. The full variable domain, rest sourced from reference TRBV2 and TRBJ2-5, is EPEVTQTPSHQVTQMGQEVILRCVPISNHLYFYWYRQILGQKVEFLVSFYNNEISEKSEIFDDQFSVERPDGSNFTLKIRSTKLEDSAMYFCTSAARRLAGGQETQYFGPGTRLLVL.

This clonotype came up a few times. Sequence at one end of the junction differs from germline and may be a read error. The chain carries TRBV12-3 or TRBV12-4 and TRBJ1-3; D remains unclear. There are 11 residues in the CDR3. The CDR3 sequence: CASSSEDRPDF. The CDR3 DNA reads TGTGCCAGCAGTTCGGAGGACCGCCCTGATTTT.

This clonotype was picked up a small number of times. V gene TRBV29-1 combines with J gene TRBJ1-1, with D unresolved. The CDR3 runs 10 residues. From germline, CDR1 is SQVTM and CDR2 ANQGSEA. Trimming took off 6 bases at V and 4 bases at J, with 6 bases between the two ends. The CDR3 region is CSVEGTEAFF. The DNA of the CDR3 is TGCAGCGTGGAGGGCACTGAAGCTTTCTTT.

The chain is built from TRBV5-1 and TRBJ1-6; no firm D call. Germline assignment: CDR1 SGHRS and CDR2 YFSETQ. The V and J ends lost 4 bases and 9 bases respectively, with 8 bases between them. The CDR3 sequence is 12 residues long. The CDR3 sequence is CASSIDSSPLHF. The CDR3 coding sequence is TGCGCCAGCAGCATTGATAGTTCACCCCTCCACTTT.

The CDR3: CATSRDPRSTDTQYF. As DNA, the CDR3 is TGTGCCACCAGCAGGGACCCCCGGAGCACAGATACGCAGTATTTT. V is TRBV15 and J is TRBJ2-3; no definite D call. V shed 3 bases and J shed 0 bases, with 10 bases lying between them. The CDR3 sequence is 15 residues long. Germline CDR1 LNHNV, CDR2 YYDKDF (reference sequence).

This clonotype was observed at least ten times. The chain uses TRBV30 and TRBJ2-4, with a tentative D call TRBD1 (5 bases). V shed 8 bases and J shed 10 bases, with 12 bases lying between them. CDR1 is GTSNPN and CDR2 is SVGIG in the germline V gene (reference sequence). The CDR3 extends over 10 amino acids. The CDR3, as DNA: TGTGCCGGATGGGGCCAGATTCAGTACTTC. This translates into CAGWGQIQYF.

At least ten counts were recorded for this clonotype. DNA of the CDR3: TGTGCCAGCAGTTCGTTTTCCCCGCCCACAGATACGCAGTATTTT. Protein sequence: CASSSFSPPTDTQYF. This chain links TRBV28 with TRBJ2-3; D is undetermined. Trimming stripped 4 bases from V and 2 bases from J, with 13 bases between. Germline loops: CDR1 MDHEN, CDR2 SYDVKM. The CDR3 contains 15 residues.

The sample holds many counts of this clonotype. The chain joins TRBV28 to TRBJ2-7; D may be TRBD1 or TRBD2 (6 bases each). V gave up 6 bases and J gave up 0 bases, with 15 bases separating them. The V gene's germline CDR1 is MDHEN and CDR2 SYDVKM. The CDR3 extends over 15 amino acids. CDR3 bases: TGTGCCAGCAGCTTAGGGGGGCTGGACTCCTACGAGCAGTACTTC. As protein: CASSLGGLDSYEQYF.

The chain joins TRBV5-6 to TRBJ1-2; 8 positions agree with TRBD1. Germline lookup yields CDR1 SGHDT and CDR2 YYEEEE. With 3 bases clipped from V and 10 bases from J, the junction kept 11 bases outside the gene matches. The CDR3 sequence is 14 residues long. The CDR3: CASSSSTGVGNYTF. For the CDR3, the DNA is TGTGCCAGCAGCTCGTCGACAGGGGTGGGCAACTACACCTTC. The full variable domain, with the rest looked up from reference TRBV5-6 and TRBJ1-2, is DAGVTQSPTHLIKTRGQQVTLRCSPKSGHDTVSWYQQALGQGPQFIFQYYEEEERQRGNFPDRFSGHQFPNYSSELNVNALLLGDSALYLCASSSSTGVGNYTFGSGTRLTVV.

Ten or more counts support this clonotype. CDR3 DNA sequence: TGTGCCGGCGACAGGGGATTAACAGATACGCAGTATTTT. It codes for CAGDRGLTDTQYF. V usage is TRBV7-9 and J usage is TRBJ2-3, with 8 bases identical to TRBD1. After removal of 11 bases from V and 3 bases from J, the junction contained 7 bases not matched to a gene. This CDR3 contains 13 residues. Per germline, CDR1 SEHNR and CDR2 FQNEAQ (reference sequence).

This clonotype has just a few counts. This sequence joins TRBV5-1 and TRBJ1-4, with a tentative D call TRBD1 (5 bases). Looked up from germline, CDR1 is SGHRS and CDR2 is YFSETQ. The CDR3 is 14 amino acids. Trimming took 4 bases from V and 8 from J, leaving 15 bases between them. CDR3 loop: CASSQGTVGEKLFF. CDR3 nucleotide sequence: TGCGCCAGCAGCCAAGGGACGGTCGGCGAAAAACTGTTTTTT.

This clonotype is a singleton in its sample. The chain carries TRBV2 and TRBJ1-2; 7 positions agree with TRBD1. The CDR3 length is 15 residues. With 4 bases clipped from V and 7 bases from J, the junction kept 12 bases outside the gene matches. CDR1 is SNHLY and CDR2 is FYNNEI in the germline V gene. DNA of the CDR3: TGTGCCAGCAGTGGCGAAAACAGGGGTTCAAGTGGCTACACCTTC. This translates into CASSGENRGSSGYTF.

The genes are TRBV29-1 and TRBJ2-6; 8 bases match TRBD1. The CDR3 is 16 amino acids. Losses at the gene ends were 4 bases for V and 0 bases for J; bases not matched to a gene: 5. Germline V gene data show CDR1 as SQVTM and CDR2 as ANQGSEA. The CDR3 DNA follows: TGCAGCGTTGGGCAGGGGGCGAGCTCTGGGGCCAACGTCCTGACTTTC. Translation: CSVGQGASSGANVLTF.

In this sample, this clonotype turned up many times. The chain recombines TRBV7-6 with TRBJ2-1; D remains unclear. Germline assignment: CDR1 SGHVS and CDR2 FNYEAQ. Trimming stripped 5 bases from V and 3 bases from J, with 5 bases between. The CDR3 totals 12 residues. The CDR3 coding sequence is TGTGCCAGCAGCAGGGACTACAATGAGCAGTTCTTC. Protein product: CASSRDYNEQFF.

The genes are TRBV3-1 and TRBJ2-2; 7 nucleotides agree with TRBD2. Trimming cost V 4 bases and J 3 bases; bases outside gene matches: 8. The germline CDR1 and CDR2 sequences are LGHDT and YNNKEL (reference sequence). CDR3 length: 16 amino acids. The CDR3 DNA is TGTGCCAGCAGCCCCTATGCGGGAGTTGACACCGGGGAGCTGTTTTTT. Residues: CASSPYAGVDTGELFF.

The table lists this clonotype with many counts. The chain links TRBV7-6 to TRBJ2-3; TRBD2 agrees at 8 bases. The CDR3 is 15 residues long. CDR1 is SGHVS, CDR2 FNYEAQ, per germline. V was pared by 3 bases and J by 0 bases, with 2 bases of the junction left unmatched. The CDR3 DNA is TGTGCCAGCAGCTTTGGCGGGGGGAGCACAGATACGCAGTATTTT. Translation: CASSFGGGSTDTQYF.

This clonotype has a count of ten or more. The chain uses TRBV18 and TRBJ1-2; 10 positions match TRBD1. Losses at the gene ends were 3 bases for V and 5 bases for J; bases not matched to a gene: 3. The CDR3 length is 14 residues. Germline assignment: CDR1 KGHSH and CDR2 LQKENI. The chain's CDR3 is CASSPGQGWYGYTF. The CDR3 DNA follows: TGTGCCAGCTCACCGGGACAGGGGTGGTATGGCTACACCTTC. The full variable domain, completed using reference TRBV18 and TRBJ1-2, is NAGVMQNPRHLVRRRGQEARLRCSPMKGHSHVYWYRQLPEEGLKFMVYLQKENIIDESGMPKERFSAEFPKEGPSILRIQQVVRGDSAAYFCASSPGQGWYGYTFGSGTRLTVV.

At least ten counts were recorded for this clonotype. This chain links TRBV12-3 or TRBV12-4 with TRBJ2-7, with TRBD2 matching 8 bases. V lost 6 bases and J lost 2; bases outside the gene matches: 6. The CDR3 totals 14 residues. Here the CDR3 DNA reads TGTGCCAGCAGGGCGAGCGGGAGTGCCTACGAGCAGTACTTC. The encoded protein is CASRASGSAYEQYF.

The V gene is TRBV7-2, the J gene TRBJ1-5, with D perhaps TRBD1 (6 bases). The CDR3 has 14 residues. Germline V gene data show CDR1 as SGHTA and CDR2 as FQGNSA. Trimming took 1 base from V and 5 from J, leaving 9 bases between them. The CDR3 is CASSLEGGYQPQHF. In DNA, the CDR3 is TGTGCCAGCAGCTTAGAGGGGGGTTATCAGCCCCAGCATTTT.

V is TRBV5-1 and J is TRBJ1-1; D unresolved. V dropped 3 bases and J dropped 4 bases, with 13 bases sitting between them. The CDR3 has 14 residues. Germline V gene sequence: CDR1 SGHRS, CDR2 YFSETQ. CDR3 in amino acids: CASSSYTRGTEAFF. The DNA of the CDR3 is TGCGCCAGCAGCTCGTATACTCGGGGCACTGAAGCTTTCTTT.

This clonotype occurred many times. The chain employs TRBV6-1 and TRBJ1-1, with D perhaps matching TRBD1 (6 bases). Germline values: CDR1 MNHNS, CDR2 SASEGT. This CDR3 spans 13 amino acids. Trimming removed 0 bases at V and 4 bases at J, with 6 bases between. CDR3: CASSEAGGTEAFF. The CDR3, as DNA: TGTGCCAGCAGTGAAGCAGGGGGCACTGAAGCTTTCTTT.

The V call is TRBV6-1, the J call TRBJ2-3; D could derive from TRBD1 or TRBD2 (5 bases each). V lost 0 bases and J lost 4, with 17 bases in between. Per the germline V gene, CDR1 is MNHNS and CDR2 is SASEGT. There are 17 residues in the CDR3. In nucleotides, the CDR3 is TGTGCCAGCAGTGAAGCCGTGGGGGTAAGCGTGGCAGATACGCAGTATTTT. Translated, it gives CASSEAVGVSVADTQYF.

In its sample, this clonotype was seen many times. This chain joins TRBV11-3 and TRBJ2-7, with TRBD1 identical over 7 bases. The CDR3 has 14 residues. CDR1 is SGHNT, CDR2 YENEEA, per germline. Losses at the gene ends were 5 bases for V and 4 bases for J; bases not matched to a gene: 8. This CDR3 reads CASSAALDRYEQYF. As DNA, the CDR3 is TGTGCCAGCAGCGCCGCCTTGGACAGGTACGAGCAGTACTTC.

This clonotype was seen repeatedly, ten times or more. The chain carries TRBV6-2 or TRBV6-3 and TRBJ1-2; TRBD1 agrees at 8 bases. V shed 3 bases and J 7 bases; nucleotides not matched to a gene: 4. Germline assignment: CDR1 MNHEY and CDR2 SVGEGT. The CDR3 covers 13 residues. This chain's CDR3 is CASSYQGAFGYTF. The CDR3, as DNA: TGTGCCAGCAGTTATCAGGGGGCGTTTGGCTACACCTTC.